This entry features one T cell receptor beta chain sequence. Its antigen is still unknown. Adult donors, all healthy and HIV-negative, had no recent acute infections or vaccinations. The donor cohort consisted entirely of Caucasian adults residing in Nashville, Tennessee. The sorted-subset replicate PCRs were given around 200 ng DNA, which is tens of thousands of T cell genomes. Some clones are missing from TCRdb's copy, which holds only in-frame ones; the method was immunoSEQ multiplex PCR. The sample has over a million clones; approximately 98% are singletons. The CDR3 contains 13 residues. V lost 3 bases, J lost 0 bases, and 6 bases lay in between. Per germline, CDR1 MNHEY and CDR2 SMNVEV (reference sequence). The sample belongs to a study of shared clonotypes between healthy human individuals. General observations from the study: Sharing across four donors was highest in naive CD4 (approximately 5%) and lowest in memory CD8 (roughly 0.4%).

This rearrangement joins TRBV27 to TRBJ2-7; D is uncertain. The sequence was obtained from a man aged 30 to 39 in good health. Sequencing was performed on naive CD4+ T cells sorted from blood. Stated subset: CD45RA+ positively selected. The CDR3 loop is CASSLHLSYEQYF. In DNA, the CDR3 is TGTGCCAGCAGTTTGCACCTCTCCTACGAGCAGTACTTC.